Below, 18 T cell receptor beta chains from the same sample are listed, as sequenced in a study of cytomegalovirus exposure and HLA in healthy donors (dated by TCRdb to 2015 to 2018). Library preparation used the immunoSEQ multiplex PCR assay. The multiplex PCR relied on a mix of 60 forward primers for TCR Vbeta segments and 13 reverse primers for TCR Jbeta segments. TCRdb took this table from immuneACCESS and kept in-frame rearrangements with V and J called. Such tables lack part of the clones; where checked against another copy, unresolved V genes explain under half of the gap, and the rest is unexplained. The sample yields about 130,000 clones; roughly three quarters were counted once. The ten largest clones add up to 0.95% to 1.4% of the sample. Sample: PBMCs. These receptors were collected from a male donor in good health and CMV-seronegative.

V is TRBV4-1 and J is TRBJ1-2, with D unresolved. Germline V lookup: CDR1 MGHRA, CDR2 YSYEKL. CDR3 length: 14 residues. V was shortened by 0 bases and J by 4 bases, with 9 bases between the two germline ends. The DNA of the CDR3 is TGCGCCAGCAGCCAAGATACCGGGGTCTATGGCTACACCTTC. Its translation: CASSQDTGVYGYTF.

This chain joins TRBV30 and TRBJ1-3; no reliable D call. The CDR3 contains 14 residues. Trimming took off 7 bases at V and 4 bases at J, with 17 bases between the two ends. Germline V lookup: CDR1 GTSNPN, CDR2 SVGIG (reference sequence). This CDR3 is CAFLRPPRGNTIYF. In nucleotides, the CDR3 is TGTGCCTTCCTCCGCCCGCCGAGAGGAAACACCATATATTTT.

V is TRBV5-1 and J is TRBJ2-2; 10 bases are shared with TRBD2. The J segment lost 4 bases and the V segment lost 1 base, leaving 10 bases of the junction unmatched. The CDR3 extends over 18 amino acids. CDR1 is SGHRS and CDR2 is YFSETQ in the germline V gene. CDR3 protein: CASSLNPSGGGGTGELFF. CDR3 nucleotides: TGCGCCAGCAGCTTGAATCCTAGCGGGGGAGGAGGCACCGGGGAGCTGTTTTTT.

The chain joins TRBV9 to TRBJ2-5; 11 bases line up with TRBD2. Germline assignment: CDR1 SGDLS and CDR2 YYNGEE. The junction had 9 bases not matched to a gene; V was cut back by 4 bases and J by 7 bases. This CDR3 is 15 amino acids long. This CDR3 is CASSPLGLAGGTQYF. As DNA, the CDR3 is TGTGCCAGCAGCCCCCTGGGGCTAGCGGGGGGGACCCAGTACTTC.

In nucleotides, the CDR3 is TGTGCCAGCAGGGCCCCCGTCACCGGGGAGCTGTTTTTT. Protein sequence: CASRAPVTGELFF. The J gene is TRBJ2-2, the V gene TRBV27; D not certain. Germline V lookup: CDR1 MNHEY, CDR2 SMNVEV (reference sequence). CDR3 length: 13 amino acids. V was cut by 6 bases and J by 4 bases, with 9 bases left in between.

This clone was seen only once. The chain couples TRBV29-1 to TRBJ1-1, with a weak D call TRBD1 (5 bases). V lost 2 bases to trimming and J lost 4 bases, with 14 bases between them. The CDR3 runs to 14 residues. CDR1 SQVTM and CDR2 ANQGSEA come from the germline V gene. The CDR3 reads CSVELLGAGTEAFF. DNA for the CDR3: TGCAGCGTTGAACTTTTAGGGGCCGGCACTGAAGCTTTCTTT.

This clone has a handful of counts. This chain joins TRBV7-9 and TRBJ1-1, with TRBD1 as a possible D gene (5 bases). CDR1 is SEHNR and CDR2 is FQNEAQ in the germline V gene (reference sequence). This CDR3 contains 14 residues. Trimming removed 6 bases at V and 1 base at J, with 12 bases between. In DNA, the CDR3 is TGTGCCAGCAGTTCAGGCAGGGCGAACACTGAAGCTTTCTTT. Amino acid sequence: CASSSGRANTEAFF.

This chain links TRBV30 with TRBJ2-5; the match to TRBD1 covers 9 bases. The J call is in doubt because the DNA end fits TRBJ2-7 better. The CDR3 covers 15 residues. In germline, CDR1 is GTSNPN, CDR2 SVGIG (reference sequence). Here the CDR3 reads CAWSGQGGFSNEQYF. In DNA, the CDR3 is TGTGCCTGGAGTGGACAGGGGGGGTTCAGTAACGAGCAGTACTTC.

This clone appeared once. V gene TRBV6-6 combines with J gene TRBJ1-2, with D possibly TRBD1 on 5 matching bases. The CDR3 spans 14 residues. Trimming removed 0 bases from V and 7 bases from J, with 12 bases in between. Germline values: CDR1 MNHNY, CDR2 SVGAGI (reference sequence). The CDR3 sequence is CASSYSNSGGGYTF. DNA for the CDR3: TGTGCCAGCAGTTACTCGAACTCGGGGGGTGGCTACACCTTC.

A few counts support this clone. The chain links TRBV29-1 to TRBJ2-2; TRBD1 matches at 7 bases. The V gene end was trimmed by 7 bases and the J gene end by 1 base; junction bases not matched to a gene: 6. The length of the CDR3 is 14 residues. CDR1 is SQVTM and CDR2 is ANQGSEA in the germline V gene. The chain's CDR3 is CSAKTGMNTGELFF. The CDR3 bases are TGCAGCGCAAAGACAGGGATGAACACCGGGGAGCTGTTTTTT.

The J gene is TRBJ1-2, the V gene TRBV4-3, with D maybe TRBD1 (5 bases). The V and J ends lost 2 bases and 4 bases respectively, with 14 bases between them. This CDR3 spans 15 amino acids. Germline V gives CDR1 LGHNA, CDR2 YSLEER. CDR3 bases: TGCGCCAGCAGCCAAAGTGCGGGGGATGGCTATGGCTACACCTTC. Translated, it gives CASSQSAGDGYGYTF.

The V gene is TRBV27, the J gene TRBJ2-2; TRBD1 matches 8 bases. The CDR3 sequence is 16 residues long. Germline CDR1 reads MNHEY; CDR2 reads SMNVEV (reference sequence). Trimming removed 2 bases from V and 6 bases from J; junction bases left unmatched: 8. CDR3 DNA: TGTGCCAGCAGTTTACTAGGACAGGGTCGGTCCGGGGAGCTGTTTTTT. The encoded protein is CASSLLGQGRSGELFF.

The chain employs TRBV5-1 and TRBJ1-6; 9 positions match TRBD1. Unmatched junction bases numbered 9, after V lost 4 bases and J lost 7 bases. The CDR3 sequence is 16 residues long. Germline V CDR1 and CDR2: SGHRS, YFSETQ. The CDR3 sequence is CASSPTPGQGNSPLHF. In DNA, the CDR3 is TGCGCCAGCAGCCCGACCCCGGGACAGGGAAATTCACCCCTCCACTTT. Complete variable domain (other parts from reference TRBV5-1 and TRBJ1-6): KAGVTQTPRYLIKTRGQQVTLSCSPISGHRSVSWYQQTPGQGLQFLFEYFSETQRNKGNFPGRFSGRQFSNSRSEMNVSTLELGDSALYLCASSPTPGQGNSPLHFGNGTRLTVT.

The chain couples TRBV2 to TRBJ2-1; TRBD2 agrees at 8 bases. V trimming: 8 bases; J trimming: 7 bases; junction bases outside the gene matches: 10. The CDR3 runs 14 residues. Germline V gene lookup returns CDR1 SNHLY and CDR2 FYNNEI. The CDR3 spells CASENSGGRNEQFF. DNA for the CDR3: TGTGCCAGCGAAAATTCGGGGGGGCGAAATGAGCAGTTCTTC.

The chain couples TRBV5-1 to TRBJ2-3, with 12 bases identical to TRBD2. V trimming: 0 bases; J trimming: 6 bases; junction bases outside the gene matches: 2. Germline CDR1 and CDR2: SGHRS and YFSETQ. CDR3 size: 15 residues. CDR3 in amino acids: CASSLASGGADTQYF. The DNA of the CDR3 is TGCGCCAGCAGCTTGGCTAGCGGGGGGGCCGATACGCAGTATTTT.

This clone was observed once. At one of its ends the junction is not consistent with the germline gene, which may arise from a read error. The chain combines TRBV7-9 with TRBJ2-6; 7 bases align to TRBD1. This CDR3 region has 16 residues. Germline CDR1 SEHNR, CDR2 FQNEAQ (reference sequence). CDR3 sequence (DNA): TGTGCCACCAGCCACAGGGGAGCTGCTGGGGCCAACGTCCTGACTTTC. It specifies CATSHRGAAGANVLTF.

The V call is TRBV13, the J call TRBJ1-5; possible D gene TRBD1, 6 bases. V lost 3 bases and J lost 0, with 30 bases in between. The germline V gene has CDR1 PRHDT and CDR2 FYEKMQ (reference sequence). CDR3 size: 22 residues. The CDR3 DNA sequence: TGTGCCAGCAGCTTCCTTCGGGACATACGATGCAGATACCTATATAGCAATCAGCCCCAGCATTTT. It translates to CASSFLRDIRCRYLYSNQPQHF.

This rearrangement joins TRBV29-1 to TRBJ1-2; 9 bases align to TRBD1. J gave up 3 bases and V 6 bases, and 5 bases lay outside the gene matches. Germline loops: CDR1 SQVTM, CDR2 ANQGSEA. The CDR3 covers 13 residues. The CDR3 loop reads CSVGDREDYGYTF. CDR3 sequence (DNA): TGCAGCGTGGGGGACAGGGAGGACTATGGCTACACCTTC.